This T cell receptor (beta chain) stems from a study of identical twins. Study conclusions and caveats: Donors were not followed over many years; analysis was cross-sectional. Twins shared out-of-frame alpha sequences with excess low generation probability.

V trimming: 2 bases; J trimming: 5 bases; junction bases outside the gene matches: 2. This CDR3 has 14 amino acids. At least ten counts were recorded for this clonotype. Its antigen is unknown. TCRdb re-called the 5' RACE reads with MiXCR, one entry per CDR3 protein. This sample has roughly 770,000 distinct CDR3 sequences, with about 20% found just once. Another study also made use of these data, one on T cells expressing NK-cell markers.

V usage is TRBV12-3 or TRBV12-4 and J usage is TRBJ2-1, with 8 bases lining up with TRBD1. The sample comprised PBMCs. The clonotype was recovered from a woman aged 18-29 years in good health. DNA of the CDR3: TGTGCCAGCAGTTTAACAGGGGGTCACAATGAGCAGTTCTTC. It translates to CASSLTGGHNEQFF.